The present T cell receptor beta chain was sequenced within a study of response to subunit inactivated influenza vaccine (dated by TCRdb to about 2018). With respect to the entire study: The study used deep quantitative T cell receptor repertoire profiling to track responses to a trivalent subunit inactivated influenza vaccine. Points the paper makes about the study in general: According to the authors, only a limited number of new T cells may be recruited by each seasonal influenza vaccination.

Library method: RT-PCR. TCRdb shows the sequencer as Illumina HiSeq 2500. TCRdb itself trimmed the public reads at Q25 with fastp, ran MiXCR and retained productive beta chains. Rows are unified per CDR3 protein, each entry keeping the most common DNA and genes. The table for this sample lists a few hundred thousand distinct CDR3 sequences; around 11% of them were counted only once. The ten largest make up about 11% of the sample. The germline V gene (reference sequence) provides CDR1 LGHDT and CDR2 YNNKEL. From the cysteine through the phenylalanine, the CDR3 covers 19 amino acids. The only DNA kept is the CDR3, 57 bases in frame from the first base. Concerning this clonotype itself: No cognate antigen has been identified for it. A much bigger clone sits one base away, suggesting this may be a read error.

The same data also went into a second study, on T cells expressing NK-cell markers. The second paper further reports: The TCR beta cDNA libraries were made using 5'RACE template switching, a step that added both a universal primer site and unique molecular identifiers. TCR beta-chain repertoires were profiled in sorted CD3+CD56+NKG2C+, CD3+CD56+NKG2C- and CD3+CD56-NKG2C+ T-cell subsets from fewer than 10 donors. Among the eight sequenced donors, only one was HCMV-seronegative, while the other seven were HCMV-seropositive. To restrict sorting to alphabetaTCR-expressing T cells, an anti-gammadeltaTCR antibody was added in several experiments. For roughly 6 donors, the dominant CD3+CD56+NKG2C+ clonotypes were among the top 10 CD8+ clonotypes and accounted for 1.0-7.0% of CD8+ T cells. Those dominant clonotypes were again the most abundant among CD3+CD56-NKG2C+ cells in four donors, at 28.3-60.1%. Whether the expanded NKG2C-expressing T cell clones were specific for HCMV antigens was left unclear. All eight donors whose samples were sequenced were randomly selected healthy volunteers, three of them men and five women. HCMV-specific IgG was detected in serum with a commercial ELISA kit to determine HCMV serostatus. Peripheral blood mononuclear cells were isolated from blood by Ficoll density gradient centrifugation. Bulk peripheral blood T-cell repertoires were additionally sequenced from unsorted PBMC for about six donors. cDNA synthesis was primed from the TCR beta constant segment, followed by two successive PCR amplification steps. The libraries were sequenced on Illumina HiSeq 2000/2500, MiSeq or NextSeq, producing 2 x 150 bp reads. MIGEC handled demultiplexing of the reads and grouping by UMI, while MiTCR was used to assemble and quantify clonotypes. Only TCR cDNA sequences supported by at least two reads were kept to exclude erroneous sequences. Downstream repertoire analysis used the tcR package, and clonotypes were matched across fractions by CDR3 nucleotide sequence plus V segment. VDJmatch was used to annotate antigen specificity against VDJdb, with one amino acid substitution in CDR3 permitted.

This receptor was taken from a man aged 50-60 years who received an inactivated influenza vaccine. Donor details come from another sample of the same person, matched by shared clones. In this chain, TRBV3-1 is recombined with TRBJ1-3, with 8 bases matching TRBD1. The input for sequencing was PBMCs from blood, taken on the day of vaccination. At the DNA level, the sequence is TGTGCCAACAGCCAAGAGATTTGGCAACAGGGGGTTTCCGGAAACACCATATATTTT. This codes for CANSQEIWQQGVSGNTIYF.